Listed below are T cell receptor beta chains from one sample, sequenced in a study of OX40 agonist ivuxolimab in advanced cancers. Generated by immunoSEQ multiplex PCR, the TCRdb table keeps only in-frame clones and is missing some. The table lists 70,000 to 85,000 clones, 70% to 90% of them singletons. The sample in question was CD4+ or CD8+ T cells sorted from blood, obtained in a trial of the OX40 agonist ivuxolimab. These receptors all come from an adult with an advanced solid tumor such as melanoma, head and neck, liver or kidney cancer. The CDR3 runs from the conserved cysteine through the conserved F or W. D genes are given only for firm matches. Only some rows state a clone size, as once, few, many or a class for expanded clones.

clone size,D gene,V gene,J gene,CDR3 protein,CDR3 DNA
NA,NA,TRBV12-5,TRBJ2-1,CASGPVVGNEQFF,TGTGCTAGTGGTCCGGTGGTGGGAAATGAGCAGTTCTTC
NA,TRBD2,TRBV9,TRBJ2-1,CASSGLAGGPSEQFF,TGTGCCAGCAGCGGGCTAGCGGGGGGGCCAAGTGAGCAGTTCTTC
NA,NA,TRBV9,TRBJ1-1,CASSVGYLNTEAFF,TGTGCCAGCAGCGTAGGATATCTGAACACTGAAGCTTTCTTT
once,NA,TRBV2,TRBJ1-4,CASSEYTIGPTNEKLFF,TGTGCCAGCAGTGAATACACTATCGGACCAACTAATGAAAAACTGTTTTTT
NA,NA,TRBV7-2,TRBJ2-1,CASSLVTRGEQFF,TGTGCCAGCAGCTTAGTAACCCGTGGTGAGCAGTTCTTC
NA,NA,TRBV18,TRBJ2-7,CASSPRQGGVYEQYF,TGTGCCAGCTCACCTAGACAGGGCGGGGTTTACGAGCAGTACTTC
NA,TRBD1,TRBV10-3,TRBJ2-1,CATNPGGTGYNEQFF,TGTGCCACCAACCCCGGCGGGACAGGTTACAATGAGCAGTTCTTC
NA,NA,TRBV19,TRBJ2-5,CASSQAAVGTQYF,TGTGCCAGTAGTCAGGCAGCCGTCGGGACCCAGTACTTC
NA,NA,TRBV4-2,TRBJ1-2,CASSQETDYGYTF,TGTGCCAGCAGCCAAGAAACAGACTATGGCTACACCTTC
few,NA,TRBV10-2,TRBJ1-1,CASGTPNTEAFF,TGCGCCAGCGGGACTCCGAACACTGAAGCTTTCTTT
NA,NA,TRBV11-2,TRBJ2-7,CASSLDKVGEQYF,TGTGCCAGCAGCTTAGATAAAGTGGGCGAGCAGTACTTC
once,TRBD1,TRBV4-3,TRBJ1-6,CASSQDSGRGHSPLHF,TGCGCCAGCAGCCAAGATTCGGGCAGGGGGCATTCACCCCTCCACTTT
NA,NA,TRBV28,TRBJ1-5,CASSQVGGPRPQHF,TGTGCCAGCAGCCAAGTGGGGGGACCCCGGCCCCAGCATTTT
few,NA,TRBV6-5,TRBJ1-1,CASRSELGNTEAFF,TGTGCCAGCAGATCCGAGTTGGGGAACACTGAAGCTTTCTTT
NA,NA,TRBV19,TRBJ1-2,CASTPGQRLNYGYTF,TGTGCCAGTACCCCCGGGCAGAGACTTAACTATGGCTACACCTTC
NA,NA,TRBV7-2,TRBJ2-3,CASSPFRDTQYF,TGTGCCAGCAGCCCATTCAGGGATACGCAGTATTTT
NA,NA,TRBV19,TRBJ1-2,CASSTSKESRGYTF,TGTGCCAGTAGTACCAGCAAGGAAAGCCGGGGCTACACCTTC
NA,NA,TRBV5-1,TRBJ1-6,CASSPGGGDSPLHF,TGCGCCAGCAGCCCCGGGGGGGGAGATTCACCCCTCCACTTT
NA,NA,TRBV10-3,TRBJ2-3,CAIRISGTTDTQYF,TGTGCCATCAGGATTTCCGGGACTACAGATACGCAGTATTTT